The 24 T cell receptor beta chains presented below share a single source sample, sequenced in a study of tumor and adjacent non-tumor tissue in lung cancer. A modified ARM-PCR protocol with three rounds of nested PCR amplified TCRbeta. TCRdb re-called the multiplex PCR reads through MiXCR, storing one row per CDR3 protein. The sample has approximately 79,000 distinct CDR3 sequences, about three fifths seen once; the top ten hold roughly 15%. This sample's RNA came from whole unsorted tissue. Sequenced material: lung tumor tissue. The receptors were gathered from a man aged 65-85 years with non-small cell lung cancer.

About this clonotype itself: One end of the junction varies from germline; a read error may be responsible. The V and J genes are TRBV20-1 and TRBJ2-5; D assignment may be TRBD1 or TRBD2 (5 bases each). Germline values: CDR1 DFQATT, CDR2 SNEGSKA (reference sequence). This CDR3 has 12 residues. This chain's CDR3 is CSTRRGRETQYF. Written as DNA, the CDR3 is TGCAGTACTAGAAGGGGACGAGAGACCCAGTACTTC.

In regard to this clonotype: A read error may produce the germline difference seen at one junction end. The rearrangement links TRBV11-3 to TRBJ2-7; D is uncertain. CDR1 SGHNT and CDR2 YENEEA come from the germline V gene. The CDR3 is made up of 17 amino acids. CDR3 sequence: CASSLLGLSLEGNEHYF. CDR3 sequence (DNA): TGTGCCAGCAGCCTCTTGGGCCTTAGTTTGGAAGGGAACGAGCACTACTTC.

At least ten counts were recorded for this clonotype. The CDR3, as DNA: TGTGCCAGCAGTGGGGACAGCAGATATGGCTACACCTTC. As protein: CASSGDSRYGYTF. This chain links TRBV28 with TRBJ1-2; 7 bases map to TRBD1. Germline V gene lookup returns CDR1 MDHEN and CDR2 SYDVKM. The CDR3 extends over 13 amino acids. After removal of 5 bases from V and 5 bases from J, the junction contained 5 bases not matched to a gene.

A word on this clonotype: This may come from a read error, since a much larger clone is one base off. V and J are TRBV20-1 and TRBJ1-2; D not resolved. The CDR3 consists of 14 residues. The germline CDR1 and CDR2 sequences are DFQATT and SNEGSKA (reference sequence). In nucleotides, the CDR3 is TGCAATGCTAGGGAGTCACAGCCGCGGGCTGGCTACACCTTC. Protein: CNARESQPRAGYTF.

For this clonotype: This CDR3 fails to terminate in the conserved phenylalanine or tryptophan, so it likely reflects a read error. The CDR3 here is CASSRSGINMNTEAFS. Here the CDR3 DNA reads TGTGCCAGCAGCCGCAGCGGGATAAATATGAATACTGAAGCTTTCTCT. The rearrangement uses TRBV11-3 and TRBJ1-1; D uncertain. From germline, CDR1 is SGHNT and CDR2 YENEEA. The CDR3 runs 16 residues.

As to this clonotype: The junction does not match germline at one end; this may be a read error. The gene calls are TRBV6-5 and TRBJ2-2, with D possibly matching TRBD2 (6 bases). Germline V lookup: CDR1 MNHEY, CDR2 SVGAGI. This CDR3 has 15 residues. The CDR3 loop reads CTSTPGLSIPGELFF. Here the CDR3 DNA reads TGTACTAGCACCCCCGGGCTCTCGATTCCCGGGGAGTTGTTTTTT.

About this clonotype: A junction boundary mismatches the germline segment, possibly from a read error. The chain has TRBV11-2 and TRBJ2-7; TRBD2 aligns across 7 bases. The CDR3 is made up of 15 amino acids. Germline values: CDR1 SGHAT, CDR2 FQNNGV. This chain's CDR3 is CASSLDLAGGSGWYF. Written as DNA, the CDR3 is TGTGCCAGTAGCTTAGATTTAGCGGGTGGCTCCGGTTGGTACTTC.

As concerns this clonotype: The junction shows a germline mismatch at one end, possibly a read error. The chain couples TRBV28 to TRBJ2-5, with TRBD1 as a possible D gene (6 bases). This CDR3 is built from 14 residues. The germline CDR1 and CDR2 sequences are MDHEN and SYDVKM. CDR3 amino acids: CTSSLYDRQETQHF. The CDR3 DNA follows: TGTACCAGCAGTTTATATGACAGGCAAGAGACCCAGCACTTC.

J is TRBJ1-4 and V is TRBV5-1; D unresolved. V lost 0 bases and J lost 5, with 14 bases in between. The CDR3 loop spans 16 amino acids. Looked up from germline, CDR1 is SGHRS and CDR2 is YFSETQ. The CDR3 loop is CASSLDQWARNEKLFF. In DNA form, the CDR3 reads TGCGCCAGCAGCTTGGACCAGTGGGCAAGGAATGAAAAACTGTTTTTT.

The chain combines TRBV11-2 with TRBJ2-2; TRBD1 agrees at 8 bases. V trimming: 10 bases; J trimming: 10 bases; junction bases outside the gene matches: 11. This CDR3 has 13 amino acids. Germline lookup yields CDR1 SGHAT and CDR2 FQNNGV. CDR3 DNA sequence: TGTGCCAACAGTAATCAGGGGGCCGAGGAGCTGTTTTTT. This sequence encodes CANSNQGAEELFF. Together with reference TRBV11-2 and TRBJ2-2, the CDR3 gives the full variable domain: EAGVAQSPRYKIIEKRQSVAFWCNPISGHATLYWYQQILGQGPKLLIQFQNNGVVDDSQLPKDRFSAERLKGVDSTLKIQPAKLEDSAVYLCANSNQGAEELFFGEGSRLTVL.

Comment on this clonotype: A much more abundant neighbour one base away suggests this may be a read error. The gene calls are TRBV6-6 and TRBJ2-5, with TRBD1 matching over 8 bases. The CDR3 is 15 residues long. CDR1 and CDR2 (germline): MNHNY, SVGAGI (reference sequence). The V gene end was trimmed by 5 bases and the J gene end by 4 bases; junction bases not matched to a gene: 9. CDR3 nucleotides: TGTGCCAGCAGTCCCGGACAGGGACACCTAGAGACCCAGTACTTC. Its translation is CASSPGQGHLETQYF.

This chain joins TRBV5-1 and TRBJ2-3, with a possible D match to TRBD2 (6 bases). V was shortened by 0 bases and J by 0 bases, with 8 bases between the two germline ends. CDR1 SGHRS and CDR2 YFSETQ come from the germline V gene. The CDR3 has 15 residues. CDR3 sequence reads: CASSLAGTSTDTQYF. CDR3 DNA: TGCGCCAGCAGCTTGGCCGGGACTAGCACAGATACGCAGTATTTT. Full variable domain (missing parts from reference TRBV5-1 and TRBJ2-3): KAGVTQTPRYLIKTRGQQVTLSCSPISGHRSVSWYQQTPGQGLQFLFEYFSETQRNKGNFPGRFSGRQFSNSRSEMNVSTLELGDSALYLCASSLAGTSTDTQYFGPGTRLTVL.

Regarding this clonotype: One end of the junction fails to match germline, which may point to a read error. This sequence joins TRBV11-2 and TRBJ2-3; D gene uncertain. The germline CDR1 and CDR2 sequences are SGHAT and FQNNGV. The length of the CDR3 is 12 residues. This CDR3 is CASSRNIDRQYF. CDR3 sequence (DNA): TGTGCCAGCAGCCGAAACATAGATAGGCAGTATTTT.

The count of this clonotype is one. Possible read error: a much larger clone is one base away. CDR3 in DNA: TGTGCCGCCAGTGATGTCCTGGGGTCTAGTTCCTACAATGAGCAGTTCTTC. This sequence encodes CAASDVLGSSSYNEQFF. The V call is TRBV24-1, the J call TRBJ2-1; D is uncertain. CDR1 is KGHDR and CDR2 is SFDVKD in the germline V gene. The CDR3 loop spans 17 amino acids.

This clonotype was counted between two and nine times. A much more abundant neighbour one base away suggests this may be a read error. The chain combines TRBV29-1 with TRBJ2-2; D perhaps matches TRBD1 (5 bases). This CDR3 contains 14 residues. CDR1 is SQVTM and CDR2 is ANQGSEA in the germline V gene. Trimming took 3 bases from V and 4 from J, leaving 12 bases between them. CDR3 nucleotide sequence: TGCAGCGTTGATGTCGCAGGGCCCACCGGGGAGCTGTTTTTT. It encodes CSVDVAGPTGELFF.

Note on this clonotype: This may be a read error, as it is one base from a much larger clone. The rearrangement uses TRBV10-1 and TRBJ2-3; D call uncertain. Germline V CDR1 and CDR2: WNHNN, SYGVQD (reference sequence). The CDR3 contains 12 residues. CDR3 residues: CTSSAGTDTQYF. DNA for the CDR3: TGCACCAGCAGTGCCGGTACAGATACGCAGTATTTT.

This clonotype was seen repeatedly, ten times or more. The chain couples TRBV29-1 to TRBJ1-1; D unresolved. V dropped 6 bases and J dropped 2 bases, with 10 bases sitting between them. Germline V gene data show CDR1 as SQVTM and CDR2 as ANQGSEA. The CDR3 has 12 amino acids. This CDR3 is CSVVTDNTEAFF. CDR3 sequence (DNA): TGCAGCGTCGTTACAGATAACACTGAAGCTTTCTTT.

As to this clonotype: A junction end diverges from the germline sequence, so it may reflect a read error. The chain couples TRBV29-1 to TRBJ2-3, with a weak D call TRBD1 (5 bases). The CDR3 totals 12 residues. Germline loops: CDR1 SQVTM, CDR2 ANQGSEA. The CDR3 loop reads CSARDSTDMQYF. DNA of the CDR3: TGCAGCGCCCGCGACAGCACAGATATGCAGTATTTT.

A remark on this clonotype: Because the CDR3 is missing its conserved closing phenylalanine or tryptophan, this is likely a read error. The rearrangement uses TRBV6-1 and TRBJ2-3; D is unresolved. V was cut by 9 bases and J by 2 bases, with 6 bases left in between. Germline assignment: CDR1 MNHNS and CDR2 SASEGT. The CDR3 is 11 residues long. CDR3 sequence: CASSVTDTQYL. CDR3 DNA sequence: TGTGCCAGTTCAGTCACAGATACGCAGTATCTT.

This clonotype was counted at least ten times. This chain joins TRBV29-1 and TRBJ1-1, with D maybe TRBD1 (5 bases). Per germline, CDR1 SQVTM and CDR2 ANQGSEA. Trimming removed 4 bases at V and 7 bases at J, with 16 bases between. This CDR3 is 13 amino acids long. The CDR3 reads CSVVSDRTFEAFF. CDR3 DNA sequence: TGCAGCGTTGTATCAGACAGAACATTTGAAGCTTTCTTT.

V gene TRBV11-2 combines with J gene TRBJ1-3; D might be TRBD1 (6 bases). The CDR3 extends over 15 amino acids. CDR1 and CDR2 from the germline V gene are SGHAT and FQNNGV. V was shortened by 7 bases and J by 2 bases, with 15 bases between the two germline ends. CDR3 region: CASNSNGGPGNTIYF. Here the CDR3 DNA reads TGTGCCAGCAACTCCAACGGGGGGCCTGGAAACACCATATATTTT.

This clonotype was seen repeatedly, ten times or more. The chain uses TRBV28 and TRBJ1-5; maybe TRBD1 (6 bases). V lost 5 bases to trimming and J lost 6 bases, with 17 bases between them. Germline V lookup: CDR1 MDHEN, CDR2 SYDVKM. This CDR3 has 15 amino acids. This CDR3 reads CASSPSRGSGQPQHF. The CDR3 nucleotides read TGTGCCAGCAGTCCAAGTAGGGGGTCGGGTCAGCCCCAGCATTTT.

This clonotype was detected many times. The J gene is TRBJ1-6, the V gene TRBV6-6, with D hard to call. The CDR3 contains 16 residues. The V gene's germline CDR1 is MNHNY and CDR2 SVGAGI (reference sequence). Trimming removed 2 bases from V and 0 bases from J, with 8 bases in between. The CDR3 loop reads CASSYEGSSYNSPLHF. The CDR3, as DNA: TGTGCCAGCAGTTACGAGGGAAGCTCCTATAATTCACCCCTCCACTTT.

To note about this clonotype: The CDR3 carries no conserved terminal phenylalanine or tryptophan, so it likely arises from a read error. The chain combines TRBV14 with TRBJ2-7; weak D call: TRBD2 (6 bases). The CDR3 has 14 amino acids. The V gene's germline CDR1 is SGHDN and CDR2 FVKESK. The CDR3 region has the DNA TGTGTCAGCAGCCGGGACTTTCGGGCTCGGGAGCAGTACTTA. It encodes CVSSRDFRAREQYL.